A selection of T cell receptor beta chains follows, all from one sample in a study of beta chain features in type 1 diabetes. The data were produced by immunoSEQ multiplex PCR, yet TCRdb's version contains in-frame clones alone and is incomplete. The profile shows hundreds of thousands of clones, roughly 14% of them singletons. Material for sequencing was naive CD4+ T cells from blood. Receptors originate from a man under 40 in good health. Both conserved end residues are part of each CDR3. Fields, in order: clone size, V gene, J gene, D gene, CDR3 DNA, CDR3 protein. D genes are given only for firm matches. A clone size is listed for some rows: how often the clone was seen (once, few, many), or a class if it is expanded.

size: .
V: TRBV6-1
J: TRBJ2-3
D: .
DNA: TGTGCCAGCAGTGAAGCGGGAGTCAGGGGCACAGATACGCAGTATTTT
CDR3: CASSEAGVRGTDTQYF

size: .
V: TRBV6-8
J: TRBJ2-1
D: TRBD1
DNA: TGTGCCAGCAGCCGGACAGGGTTCAATGAGCAGTTCTTC
CDR3: CASSRTGFNEQFF

size: .
V: TRBV18
J: TRBJ2-5
D: .
DNA: TGTGCCAGCTCACTCGGACACGAGCAAGAGACCCAGTACTTC
CDR3: CASSLGHEQETQYF

size: .
V: TRBV7-6
J: TRBJ1-1
D: .
DNA: TGTGCCAGCAGCTTATATCGGGAAGCTGAAGCTTTCTTT
CDR3: CASSLYREAEAFF

size: .
V: TRBV5-4
J: TRBJ2-1
D: TRBD2
DNA: TGTGCCAGCAGCTTTAGCGGGGGGGCCAATGAGCAGTTCTTC
CDR3: CASSFSGGANEQFF

size: .
V: TRBV29-1
J: TRBJ1-2
D: TRBD1
DNA: TGCAGCGTTGAGACAGGGGCAACGAACTATGGCTACACCTTC
CDR3: CSVETGATNYGYTF

size: .
V: TRBV20-1
J: TRBJ1-2
D: TRBD1
DNA: TGCAGTGCCAGGACAGGGAACGGCTACACCTTC
CDR3: CSARTGNGYTF

size: few
V: TRBV5-1
J: TRBJ2-3
D: .
DNA: TGCGCCAGCAGTCTACTAGATAACAGAAGTACGCAGTATTTT
CDR3: CASSLLDNRSTQYF

size: many
V: TRBV7-9
J: TRBJ2-2
D: .
DNA: TGTGCCAGCAGCTCCAGGGGATCGCGGACCGGGGAGCTGTTTTTT
CDR3: CASSSRGSRTGELFF

size: few
V: TRBV9
J: TRBJ1-2
D: .
DNA: TGTGCCAGCAGCGTAGCTCCGTCGGCTCAACTGGGCTATGGCTACACCTTC
CDR3: CASSVAPSAQLGYGYTF

size: few
V: TRBV7-9
J: TRBJ2-5
D: .
DNA: TGTGCCAGCAGCTTAGGTGGAACCGGCACCCAGTACTTC
CDR3: CASSLGGTGTQYF

size: many
V: TRBV29-1
J: TRBJ1-5
D: .
DNA: TGCAGCGCCCGGGAGCCCAATCAGCCCCAGCATTTT
CDR3: CSAREPNQPQHF

size: few
V: TRBV27
J: TRBJ1-1
D: .
DNA: TGTGCCAGCACCAGAGACGTTGCTGGAGCTTTCTTT
CDR3: CASTRDVAGAFF

size: .
V: TRBV18
J: TRBJ2-3
D: .
DNA: TGTGCCAGCTCCCGCAGACTCGTAGCGGACACAGATACGCAGTATTTT
CDR3: CASSRRLVADTDTQYF

size: .
V: TRBV29-1
J: TRBJ1-1
D: .
DNA: TGCAGCGTTGACTTAGGATACACTGAAGCTTTCTTT
CDR3: CSVDLGYTEAFF

size: few
V: TRBV4-3
J: TRBJ1-4
D: .
DNA: TGCGCCAGCAGCCAAGACCCGGCCTACGCAACTAATGAAAAACTGTTTTTT
CDR3: CASSQDPAYATNEKLFF

size: .
V: TRBV20-1
J: TRBJ1-3
D: .
DNA: TGCAGTGCTCGGGTTGGAAACACCATATATTTT
CDR3: CSARVGNTIYF

size: .
V: TRBV11-2
J: TRBJ2-7
D: .
DNA: TGTGCCAGCAGCCTCTCCTTCCCCTACGAGCAGTACTTC
CDR3: CASSLSFPYEQYF

size: .
V: TRBV18
J: TRBJ2-1
D: .
DNA: TGTGCCAGCTCACCAGAACTAGAAAGTGAGCAGTTCTTC
CDR3: CASSPELESEQFF

size: few
V: TRBV4-1
J: TRBJ2-7
D: TRBD1
DNA: TGCGCCAGCAGCCAGGACAGGGTGCGCACCTACGAGCAGTACTTC
CDR3: CASSQDRVRTYEQYF

size: few
V: TRBV10-3
J: TRBJ2-3
D: TRBD2
DNA: TGTGCCATCAGTGGAGGGCTAGCGGATACAGATACGCAGTATTTT
CDR3: CAISGGLADTDTQYF

size: .
V: TRBV11-3
J: TRBJ2-5
D: .
DNA: TGTGCCAGCAGCTTAGCAGAAGAGACCCAGTACTTC
CDR3: CASSLAEETQYF

size: few
V: TRBV4-1
J: TRBJ2-1
D: TRBD2
DNA: TGCGCCAGCAGCCAAGACGCCCCCCTAGCGGGAGGGTACAATGAGCAGTTCTTC
CDR3: CASSQDAPLAGGYNEQFF

size: .
V: TRBV5-4
J: TRBJ2-6
D: .
DNA: TGTGCCAGCAGCTTTTTAGGCCAGAGCTCTGGGGCCAACGTCCTGACTTTC
CDR3: CASSFLGQSSGANVLTF

size: .
V: TRBV7-8
J: TRBJ1-6
D: .
DNA: TGTGCCAGCAGCTTACGAAGGGCCGGAGAGTGGTCACCCCTCCACTTT
CDR3: CASSLRRAGEWSPLHF

size: few
V: TRBV9
J: TRBJ2-1
D: TRBD1
DNA: TGTGCCAGCAGCGGGACAGGGTATTACAATGAGCAGTTCTTC
CDR3: CASSGTGYYNEQFF

size: .
V: TRBV10-3
J: TRBJ2-5
D: .
DNA: TGTGCCATCAGTGATAGGACCGGGTTTGCGGAGACCCAGTACTTC
CDR3: CAISDRTGFAETQYF

size: .
V: TRBV27
J: TRBJ2-5
D: .
DNA: TGTGCCAGCAGTTTCTCCAGGAAAGAGACCCAGTACTTC
CDR3: CASSFSRKETQYF

size: .
V: TRBV11-2
J: TRBJ2-3
D: TRBD2
DNA: TGTGCCAGCAGCTTAGTGCTAGCGGGGGGGTCAGATACGCAGTATTTT
CDR3: CASSLVLAGGSDTQYF

size: .
V: TRBV14
J: TRBJ2-1
D: .
DNA: TGTGCCACCCGACGGGTGGGGTCCTACAATGAGCAGTTCTTC
CDR3: CATRRVGSYNEQFF

size: .
V: TRBV29-1
J: TRBJ2-3
D: TRBD1
DNA: TGCAGCGTTCGCGTCCGACAGGGGGCGGCAGATACGCAGTATTTT
CDR3: CSVRVRQGAADTQYF

size: .
V: TRBV4-3
J: TRBJ1-2
D: TRBD1
DNA: TGCGCCAGCAGCCAACCCGACAGGGGTTACGGTGGCTACACCTTC
CDR3: CASSQPDRGYGGYTF

size: few
V: TRBV10-3
J: TRBJ2-3
D: .
DNA: TGTGCCATCAGTGAGTCCGAAATAGATACGCAGTATTTT
CDR3: CAISESEIDTQYF

size: .
V: TRBV19
J: TRBJ1-5
D: .
DNA: TGTGCCAGTAGTACAGGGGCCGTTAGCAATCAGCCCCAGCATTTT
CDR3: CASSTGAVSNQPQHF

size: few
V: TRBV29-1
J: TRBJ1-1
D: .
DNA: TGCAGCTCGAACCTACAGGGATTGAACACTGAAGCTTTCTTT
CDR3: CSSNLQGLNTEAFF

size: .
V: TRBV5-1
J: TRBJ2-6
D: .
DNA: TGCGCCAGCAGCCTAGAGTCTGGTGGGGCCAACGTCCTGACTTTC
CDR3: CASSLESGGANVLTF

size: once
V: TRBV29-1
J: TRBJ1-5
D: TRBD1
DNA: TGCAGCGTTACCGGGACAGGGAATCAGCCCCAGCATTTT
CDR3: CSVTGTGNQPQHF

size: few
V: TRBV7-9
J: TRBJ2-5
D: TRBD2
DNA: TGTGCCAGCAGCCAACCCGGACTAGCGGGAGGTCTAAAGACCCAGTACTTC
CDR3: CASSQPGLAGGLKTQYF

size: few
V: TRBV4-3
J: TRBJ2-3
D: TRBD2
DNA: TGCGCCAGCAGCCAAGATGCGAAGCGGGGGGGGACTAGCACAGATACGCAGTATTTT
CDR3: CASSQDAKRGGTSTDTQYF

size: few
V: TRBV7-8
J: TRBJ2-1
D: TRBD2
DNA: TGTGCCAGCAGCTTAGCGACTAGCGGGATATACAATGAGCAGTTCTTC
CDR3: CASSLATSGIYNEQFF

size: .
V: TRBV7-2
J: TRBJ2-7
D: TRBD2
DNA: TGTGCCAGCAGCCTGGGACTAGCGAACTACGAGCAGTACTTC
CDR3: CASSLGLANYEQYF

size: .
V: TRBV25-1
J: TRBJ1-1
D: .
DNA: TGTGCCAGCAGTCGTCAGGGAAACACTGAAGCTTTCTTT
CDR3: CASSRQGNTEAFF

size: few
V: TRBV10-3
J: TRBJ2-7
D: .
DNA: TGTGCCATCAAGGAGGATTACGAGCAGTACTTC
CDR3: CAIKEDYEQYF

size: few
V: TRBV7-2
J: TRBJ2-3
D: .
DNA: TGTGCCAGCAGCTTATCCGGGACTAGCACAGATACGCAGTATTTT
CDR3: CASSLSGTSTDTQYF

size: .
V: TRBV30
J: TRBJ1-4
D: .
DNA: TGTGCCTGGAGTAAGAGAAAACTGTTTTTT
CDR3: CAWSKRKLFF

size: few
V: TRBV18
J: TRBJ1-1
D: .
DNA: TGTGCCAGCTCACCCAGACAGTCGTACACTGAAGCTTTCTTT
CDR3: CASSPRQSYTEAFF

size: few
V: TRBV30
J: TRBJ1-5
D: .
DNA: TGTGCCTGGAGTGTAGGGTCGGATCAGCCCCAGCATTTT
CDR3: CAWSVGSDQPQHF

size: .
V: TRBV29-1
J: TRBJ1-1
D: .
DNA: TGCAGCGTCCAGGGTATGTTCACTGAAGCTTTCTTT
CDR3: CSVQGMFTEAFF

size: .
V: TRBV10-3
J: TRBJ2-7
D: .
DNA: TGTGCCGTGGGGGGCACTTCCTACGAGCAGTACTTC
CDR3: CAVGGTSYEQYF

size: few
V: TRBV9
J: TRBJ2-1
D: .
DNA: TGTGCCAGCAGCGTAAACGCCCCCTACAATGAGCAGTTCTTC
CDR3: CASSVNAPYNEQFF

size: few
V: TRBV28
J: TRBJ2-7
D: .
DNA: TGTGCCAGCAGTTTAGAGGACTACGAGCAGTACTTC
CDR3: CASSLEDYEQYF

size: .
V: TRBV29-1
J: TRBJ1-1
D: .
DNA: TGCAGCGTTAGCCAGGTGAACACTGAAGCTTTCTTT
CDR3: CSVSQVNTEAFF

size: few
V: TRBV7-2
J: TRBJ2-5
D: .
DNA: TGTGCCAGCAGCCCTGACAGCCGAGAGACCCAGTACTTC
CDR3: CASSPDSRETQYF

size: .
V: TRBV27
J: TRBJ2-1
D: .
DNA: TGTGCCAGCAGTTTTCGTGGGGATGAGCAGTTCTTC
CDR3: CASSFRGDEQFF